Below, 20 T cell receptor beta chains from the same sample are listed, as sequenced in a study of CD8 T cells in ankylosing spondylitis (dated by TCRdb to the late 2010s). Library creation used 5' RACE. The listed sequencing device is Illumina HiSeq 2500. TCRdb trimmed public reads at Q25 via fastp, called clones via MiXCR and kept in-frame beta chains. All rows with the same CDR3 protein become a single entry with the most common DNA and genes. The sample table shows some 140,000 distinct CDR3 sequences, and 11% are seen once. The ten largest clones represent over 4% of the sample. Specimen: blood, either unsorted or a sorted T cell fraction (not recorded which). These receptors were collected from a female donor with ankylosing spondylitis or in good health (not recorded which).

This clonotype showed up many times. The CDR3: CASSLGGTSTVEQYF. DNA for the CDR3: TGTGCCAGCAGCTTAGGTGGGACCTCCACTGTGGAGCAGTACTTC. The chain couples TRBV7-2 to TRBJ2-7, with D perhaps assigned TRBD1 or TRBD2 (5 bases each). V shed 1 base and J shed 7 bases, with 17 bases lying between them. CDR3 length equals 15 residues. The germline V gene has CDR1 SGHTA and CDR2 FQGNSA.

This clonotype has a handful of counts. The CDR3 region has the DNA TGTGCCAGCAGTACCTCGGGAGTATACGAGCAGTACTTC. Its translation: CASSTSGVYEQYF. The V gene is TRBV12-3 or TRBV12-4, the J gene TRBJ2-7; a weak D match, TRBD2 (6 bases). Trimming pared 5 bases from V and 4 bases from J, leaving 12 bases between. This CDR3 has 13 amino acids.

This clonotype was recorded at least ten times. The V gene is TRBV20-1, the J gene TRBJ2-6; 9 bases are a match to TRBD1. The V and J ends lost 6 bases and 0 bases, in that order; junction bases with no gene match: 15. CDR1 is DFQATT and CDR2 is SNEGSKA in the germline V gene (reference sequence). The CDR3 totals 19 residues. Written as DNA, the CDR3 is TGCAGTGCCGTAAAACTCCCGGGACAGGGCAGCTCTGGGGCCAACGTCCTGACTTTC. As protein: CSAVKLPGQGSSGANVLTF.

This clonotype was counted ten times or more. The chain carries TRBV6-4 and TRBJ2-3; 9 positions agree with TRBD1. Germline-derived CDR1 and CDR2 are MRHNA and SNTAGT. With 6 bases clipped from V and 4 bases from J, the junction kept 8 bases outside the gene matches. The CDR3 spans 15 residues. CDR3 in amino acids: CASSPETGGPDTQYF. CDR3 bases: TGTGCCAGCAGCCCGGAAACAGGGGGCCCAGATACGCAGTATTTT.

Many counts were recorded for this clonotype. The J gene is TRBJ1-4, the V gene TRBV15, with D maybe TRBD1 (5 bases). Germline V gene data show CDR1 as LNHNV and CDR2 as YYDKDF (reference sequence). V lost 5 bases to trimming and J lost 8 bases, with 15 bases between them. This CDR3 is 14 amino acids long. The CDR3 DNA reads as TGTGCCACCAGCCCGGGACTCCTTGGGGAAAAACTGTTTTTT. Encoded protein: CATSPGLLGEKLFF.

Remarks on this clonotype: A much more abundant neighbour one base away suggests this may be a read error. The chain combines TRBV5-1 with TRBJ2-3; 8 positions agree with TRBD1. CDR3 length: 16 residues. CDR1 is SGHRS and CDR2 is YFSETQ in the germline V gene. This CDR3 reads CANSPDRVSGTDTQYF. The DNA of the CDR3 is TGCGCCAACAGCCCGGACAGGGTTTCTGGCACAGATACGCAGTATTTT.

V is TRBV7-2 and J is TRBJ2-7; 7 bases are a match to TRBD1. V dropped 2 bases and J dropped 12; count of bases not matched to a gene: 13. The CDR3 has 14 residues. Germline assignment: CDR1 SGHTA and CDR2 FQGNSA. The CDR3 DNA sequence: TGTGCCAGCAGCTTACAAGGGACAGCTTATATGGGGTACTTC. It is translated as CASSLQGTAYMGYF.

This sequence joins TRBV20-1 and TRBJ2-1; D gene uncertain. The CDR3 is 15 residues long. In germline, CDR1 is DFQATT, CDR2 SNEGSKA (reference sequence). Trimming took off 2 bases at V and 8 bases at J, with 19 bases between the two ends. This chain's CDR3 is CSARRPAGNSDEQFF. The CDR3 DNA reads as TGCAGTGCTAGAAGACCGGCAGGTAATTCGGATGAGCAGTTCTTC.

Concerning this clonotype itself: This may stem from a read error, because a much larger clone lies one nucleotide away. This CDR3 reads CASSSPVADEQYF. CDR3 coding DNA: TGTGCCAGCAGCTCACCCGTTGCGGACGAGCAGTACTTC. This chain links TRBV7-9 with TRBJ2-7; D remains ambiguous. CDR1 SEHNR and CDR2 FQNEAQ come from the germline V gene (reference sequence). V shed 4 bases and J shed 5 bases, with 12 bases lying between them. CDR3 size: 13 residues.

A note on this clonotype: With a much larger clone just one base away, this may be a read error. This chain uses TRBV20-1 with TRBJ2-7; tentative D call: TRBD2 (5 bases). CDR1 is DFQATT, CDR2 SNEGSKA, per germline (reference sequence). The CDR3 is 15 amino acids. The CDR3 DNA sequence: TGCAGTGCTAGAGATCGGATAGGGAGTTCCTACGGGCAGTACTTC. Residues: CSARDRIGSSYGQYF.

This clonotype was recorded many times. The J gene is TRBJ1-2, the V gene TRBV29-1; 8 bases are shared with TRBD1. Germline CDR1 and CDR2: SQVTM and ANQGSEA. V lost 2 bases to trimming and J lost 8 bases; unmatched junction nucleotides: 13. This CDR3 has 15 amino acids. The CDR3 DNA follows: TGCAGCGTTGAACAATATTCAGGGGGCAAGGTCGGCTACACCTTC. This sequence encodes CSVEQYSGGKVGYTF.

In its sample, this clonotype was seen a few times. The V gene is TRBV7-8, the J gene TRBJ2-3; D is unresolved. Trimming stripped 2 bases from V and 2 bases from J, with 8 bases between. The germline gives CDR1 SGHVS, CDR2 FQNEAQ. The CDR3 loop spans 14 amino acids. The CDR3 here is CASSLRQFTDTQYF. The CDR3 nucleotides read TGTGCCAGCAGCTTAAGGCAGTTCACAGATACGCAGTATTTT.

This clonotype appeared a few times. This sequence joins TRBV18 and TRBJ2-7; 8 nucleotides agree with TRBD1. Germline-derived CDR1 and CDR2 are KGHSH and LQKENI. CDR3 length: 15 amino acids. The V and J ends lost 6 bases and 3 bases, in that order; junction bases with no gene match: 10. CDR3 coding DNA: TGTGCCAGCTCGAATACAGGGGGAAGAAACTACGAGCAGTACTTC. Amino acids: CASSNTGGRNYEQYF. Full variable domain (missing parts from reference TRBV18 and TRBJ2-7): NAGVMQNPRHLVRRRGQEARLRCSPMKGHSHVYWYRQLPEEGLKFMVYLQKENIIDESGMPKERFSAEFPKEGPSILRIQQVVRGDSAAYFCASSNTGGRNYEQYFGPGTRLTVT.

This clonotype was counted ten times or more. The chain combines TRBV24-1 with TRBJ2-7, with unresolved D. The CDR3 spans 12 residues. V was shortened by 3 bases and J by 7 bases, with 9 bases between the two germline ends. Germline V lookup: CDR1 KGHDR, CDR2 SFDVKD. The CDR3 nucleotides are TGTGCCACCAGTGATAACCTGGGAGAGCAGTACTTC. This encodes CATSDNLGEQYF.

Ten or more counts support this clonotype. This chain connects TRBV5-1 to TRBJ2-3; 8 bases fit TRBD1. J gave up 5 bases and V 4 bases, and 9 bases lay outside the gene matches. CDR1 and CDR2 from the germline V gene are SGHRS and YFSETQ. This CDR3 has 15 residues. CDR3 in amino acids: CASSPLPDRGDTQYF. CDR3 nucleotides: TGCGCCAGCAGCCCTCTCCCAGACAGGGGAGATACGCAGTATTTT.

This clonotype was detected many times. This chain joins TRBV20-1 and TRBJ1-1, with TRBD1 matching 7 bases. V dropped 6 bases and J dropped 6; count of bases not matched to a gene: 10. The germline CDR1 and CDR2 sequences are DFQATT and SNEGSKA (reference sequence). The CDR3 has 13 residues. Written as DNA, the CDR3 is TGCAGTGCCGGGACAGCCTCCCTCGCTGAAGCTTTCTTT. Translation gives CSAGTASLAEAFF.

Ten or more counts support this clonotype. The chain joins TRBV5-1 to TRBJ2-2; 8 nucleotides align to TRBD2. Germline assignment: CDR1 SGHRS and CDR2 YFSETQ. The CDR3 length is 14 residues. The V gene end was trimmed by 6 bases and the J gene end by 4 bases; junction bases not matched to a gene: 5. The CDR3 loop is CASTTGTSTGELFF. CDR3 DNA sequence: TGCGCCAGCACCACAGGGACTAGCACCGGGGAGCTGTTTTTT.

In regard to this clonotype: Sequence at one end of the junction differs from germline and may be a read error. The chain couples TRBV18 to TRBJ2-1; D is undetermined. Germline values: CDR1 KGHSH, CDR2 LQKENI. CDR3 length: 14 amino acids. The CDR3 protein is CTSSPIQIYNEQFF. The DNA of the CDR3 is TGTACCAGCTCACCAATCCAGATCTACAATGAGCAGTTCTTC.

This clonotype was observed many times. This chain connects TRBV11-2 to TRBJ2-1; D could derive from TRBD1 or TRBD2 (5 bases each). Looked up from germline, CDR1 is SGHAT and CDR2 is FQNNGV. The CDR3 extends over 14 amino acids. V lost 3 bases and J lost 10, with 16 bases in between. The CDR3 region is CASSFAGTQREQFF. The CDR3 bases are TGTGCCAGCAGCTTCGCCGGGACCCAGAGGGAGCAGTTCTTC.

This clonotype showed up many times. J is TRBJ1-6 and V is TRBV7-9; D is unresolved. Germline V gene lookup returns CDR1 SEHNR and CDR2 FQNEAQ (reference sequence). The CDR3 extends over 13 amino acids. Trimming shortened V by 8 bases and J by 9 bases, and 14 bases separated the two germline ends. The CDR3 nucleotides read TGTGCCAGCGCGAGGGAGACGGCTTCACCCCTCCACTTT. Translation: CASARETASPLHF. The full variable domain, rest sourced from reference TRBV7-9 and TRBJ1-6, is DTGVSQNPRHKITKRGQNVTFRCDPISEHNRLYWYRQTLGQGPEFLTYFQNEAQLEKSRLLSDRFSAERPKGSFSTLEIQRTEQGDSAMYLCASARETASPLHFGNGTRLTVT.